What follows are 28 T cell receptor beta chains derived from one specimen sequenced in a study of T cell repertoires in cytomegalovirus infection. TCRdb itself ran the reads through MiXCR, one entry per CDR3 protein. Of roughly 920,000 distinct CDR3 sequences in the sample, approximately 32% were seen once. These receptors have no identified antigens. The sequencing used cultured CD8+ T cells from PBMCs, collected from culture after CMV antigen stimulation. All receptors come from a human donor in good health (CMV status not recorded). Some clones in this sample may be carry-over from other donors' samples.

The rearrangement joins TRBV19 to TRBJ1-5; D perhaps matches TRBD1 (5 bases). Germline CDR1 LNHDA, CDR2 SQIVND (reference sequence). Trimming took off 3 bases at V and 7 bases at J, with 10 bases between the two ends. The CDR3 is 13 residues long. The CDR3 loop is CASSMGLWQPQHF. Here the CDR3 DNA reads TGTGCCAGTAGTATGGGACTTTGGCAGCCCCAGCATTTT.

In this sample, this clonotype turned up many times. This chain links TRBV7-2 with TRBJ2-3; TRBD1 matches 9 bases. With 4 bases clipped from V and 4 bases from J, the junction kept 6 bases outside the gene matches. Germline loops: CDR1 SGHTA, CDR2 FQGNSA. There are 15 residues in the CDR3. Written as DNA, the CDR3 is TGTGCCAGCAGCTCCCGGGACAGGGCCCCAGATACGCAGTATTTT. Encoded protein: CASSSRDRAPDTQYF.

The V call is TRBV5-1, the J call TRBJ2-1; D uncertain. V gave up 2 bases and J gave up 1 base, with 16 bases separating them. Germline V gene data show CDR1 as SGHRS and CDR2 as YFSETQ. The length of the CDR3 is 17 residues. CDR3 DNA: TGCGCCAGCAGCTTCTCACCTGGGATGGGGTCCTACAATGAGCAGTTCTTC. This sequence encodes CASSFSPGMGSYNEQFF.

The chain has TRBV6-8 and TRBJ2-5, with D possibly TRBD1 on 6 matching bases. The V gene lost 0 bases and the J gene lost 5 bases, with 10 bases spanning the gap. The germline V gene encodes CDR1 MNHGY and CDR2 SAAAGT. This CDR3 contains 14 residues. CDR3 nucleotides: TGTGCCAGCAGTTACTCGCCCAGGGGTGAGACCCAGTACTTC. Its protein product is CASSYSPRGETQYF.

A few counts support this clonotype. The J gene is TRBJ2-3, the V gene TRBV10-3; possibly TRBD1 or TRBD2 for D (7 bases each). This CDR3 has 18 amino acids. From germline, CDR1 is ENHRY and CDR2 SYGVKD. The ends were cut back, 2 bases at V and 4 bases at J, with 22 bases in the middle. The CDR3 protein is CAISEGSVGGGVADTQYF. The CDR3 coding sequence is TGTGCCATCAGTGAGGGAAGTGTGGGAGGGGGCGTCGCAGATACGCAGTATTTT.

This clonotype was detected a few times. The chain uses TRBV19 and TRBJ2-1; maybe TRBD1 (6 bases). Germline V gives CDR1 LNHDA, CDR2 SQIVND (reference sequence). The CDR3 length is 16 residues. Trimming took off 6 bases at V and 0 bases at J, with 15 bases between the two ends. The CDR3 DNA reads TGTGCCAGTAGAAGACCGGGACACCTCTCCTACAATGAGCAGTTCTTC. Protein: CASRRPGHLSYNEQFF.

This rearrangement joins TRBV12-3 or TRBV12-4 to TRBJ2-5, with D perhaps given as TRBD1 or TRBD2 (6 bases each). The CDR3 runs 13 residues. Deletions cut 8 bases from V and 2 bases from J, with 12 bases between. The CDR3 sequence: CASGRGAQETQYF. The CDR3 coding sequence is TGTGCCAGCGGAAGGGGGGCACAAGAGACCCAGTACTTC.

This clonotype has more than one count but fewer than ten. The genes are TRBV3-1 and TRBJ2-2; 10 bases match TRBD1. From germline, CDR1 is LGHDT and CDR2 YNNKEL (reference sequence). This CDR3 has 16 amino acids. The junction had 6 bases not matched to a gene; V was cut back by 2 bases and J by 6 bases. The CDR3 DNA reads TGTGCCAGCAGCCAAAGCCCGGGACAGGGGTCCGGGGAGCTGTTTTTT. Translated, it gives CASSQSPGQGSGELFF.

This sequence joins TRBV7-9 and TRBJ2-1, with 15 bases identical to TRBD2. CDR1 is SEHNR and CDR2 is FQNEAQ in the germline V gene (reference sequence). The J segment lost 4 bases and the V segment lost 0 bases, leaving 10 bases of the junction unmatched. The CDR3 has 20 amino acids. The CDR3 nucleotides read TGTGCCAGCAGCTTAGCACGGTCCGGGACTAGCGGGGGGAGATACAATGAGCAGTTCTTC. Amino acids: CASSLARSGTSGGRYNEQFF.

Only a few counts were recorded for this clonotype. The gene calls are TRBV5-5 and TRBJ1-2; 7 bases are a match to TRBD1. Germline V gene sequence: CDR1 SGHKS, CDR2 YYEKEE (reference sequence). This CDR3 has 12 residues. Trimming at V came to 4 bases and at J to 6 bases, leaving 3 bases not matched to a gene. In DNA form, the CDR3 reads TGTGCCAGCAGCGCGACAGGGAATGGCTACACCTTC. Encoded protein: CASSATGNGYTF.

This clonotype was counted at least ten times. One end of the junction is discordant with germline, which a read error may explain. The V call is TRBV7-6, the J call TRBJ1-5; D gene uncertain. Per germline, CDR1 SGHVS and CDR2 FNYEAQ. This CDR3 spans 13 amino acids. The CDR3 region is CASSLALDQPQHF. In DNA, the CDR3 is TGTGCTAGCAGCTTAGCCCTAGATCAGCCCCAGCATTTT.

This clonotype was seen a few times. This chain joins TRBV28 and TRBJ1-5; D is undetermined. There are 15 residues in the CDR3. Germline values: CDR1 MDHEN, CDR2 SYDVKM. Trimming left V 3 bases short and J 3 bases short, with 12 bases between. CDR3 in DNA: TGTGCCAGCAGTTTGTGGCAGGAACTCAATCAGCCCCAGCATTTT. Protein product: CASSLWQELNQPQHF.

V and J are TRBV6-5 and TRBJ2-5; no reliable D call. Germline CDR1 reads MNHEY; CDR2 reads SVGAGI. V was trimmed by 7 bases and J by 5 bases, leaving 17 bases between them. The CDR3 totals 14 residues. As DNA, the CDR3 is TGTGCCAGCAACGGACCTTCACCCCCGGAGACCCAGTACTTC. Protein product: CASNGPSPPETQYF.

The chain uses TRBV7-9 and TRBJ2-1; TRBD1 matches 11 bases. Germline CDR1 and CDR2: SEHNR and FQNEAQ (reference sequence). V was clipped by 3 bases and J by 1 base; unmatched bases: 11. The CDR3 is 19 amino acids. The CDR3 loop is CASSFSPGTGGGSYNEQFF. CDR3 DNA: TGTGCCAGCAGCTTTAGTCCCGGGACAGGGGGAGGGTCCTACAATGAGCAGTTCTTC.

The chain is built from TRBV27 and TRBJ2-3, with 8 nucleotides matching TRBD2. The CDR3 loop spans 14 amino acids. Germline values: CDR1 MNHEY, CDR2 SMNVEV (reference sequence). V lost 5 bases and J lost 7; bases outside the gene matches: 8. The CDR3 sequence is CASSLGGARNTQYF. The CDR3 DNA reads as TGTGCCAGCAGTCTCGGGGGGGCGCGGAATACGCAGTATTTT.

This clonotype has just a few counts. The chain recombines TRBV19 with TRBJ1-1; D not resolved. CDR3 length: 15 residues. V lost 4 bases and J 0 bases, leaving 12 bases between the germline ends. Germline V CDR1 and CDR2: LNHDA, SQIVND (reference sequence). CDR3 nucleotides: TGTGCCAGTAGTACCTTAACGCGGATGAACACTGAAGCTTTCTTT. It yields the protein CASSTLTRMNTEAFF.

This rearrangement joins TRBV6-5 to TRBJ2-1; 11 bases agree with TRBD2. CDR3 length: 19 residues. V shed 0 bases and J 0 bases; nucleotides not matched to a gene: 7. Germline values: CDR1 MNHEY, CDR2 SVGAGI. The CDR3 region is CASSYSPSGGLSSYNEQFF. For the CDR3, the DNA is TGTGCCAGCAGTTACTCGCCTAGCGGGGGGTTGAGCTCCTACAATGAGCAGTTCTTC.

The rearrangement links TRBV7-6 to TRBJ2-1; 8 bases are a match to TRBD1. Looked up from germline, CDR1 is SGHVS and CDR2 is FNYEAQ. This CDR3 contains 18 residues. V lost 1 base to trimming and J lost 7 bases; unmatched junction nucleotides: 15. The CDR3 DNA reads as TGTGCCAGCAGCTTAGATGAGGGTGGCGACAGGGACAGGAATGAGCAGTTCTTC. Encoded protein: CASSLDEGGDRDRNEQFF.

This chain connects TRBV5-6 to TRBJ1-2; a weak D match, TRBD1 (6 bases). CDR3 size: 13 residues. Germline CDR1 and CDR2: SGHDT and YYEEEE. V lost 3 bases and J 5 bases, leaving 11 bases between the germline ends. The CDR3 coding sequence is TGTGCCAGCAGCTGGACAGTACTTTATGGCTACACCTTC. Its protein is CASSWTVLYGYTF.

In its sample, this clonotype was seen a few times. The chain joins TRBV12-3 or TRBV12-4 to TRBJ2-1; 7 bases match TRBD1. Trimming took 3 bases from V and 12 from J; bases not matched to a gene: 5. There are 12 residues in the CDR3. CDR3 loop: CASSFQGVGQFF. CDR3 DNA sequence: TGTGCCAGCAGTTTCCAGGGGGTAGGGCAGTTCTTC.

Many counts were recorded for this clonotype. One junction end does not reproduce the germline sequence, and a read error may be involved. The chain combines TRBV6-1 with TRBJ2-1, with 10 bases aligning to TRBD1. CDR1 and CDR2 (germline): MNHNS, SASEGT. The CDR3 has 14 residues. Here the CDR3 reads CASRPGTGALRQNF. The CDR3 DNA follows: TGTGCCAGCAGACCCGGGACAGGGGCCCTCCGTCAAAACTTC.

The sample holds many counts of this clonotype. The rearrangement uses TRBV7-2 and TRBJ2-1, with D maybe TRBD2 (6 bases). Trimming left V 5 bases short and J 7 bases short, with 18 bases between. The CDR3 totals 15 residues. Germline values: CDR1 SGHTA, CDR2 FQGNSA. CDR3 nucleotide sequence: TGTGCCAGCAGCCTTCAAAGACTAGTTCGGAATGAGCAGTTCTTC. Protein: CASSLQRLVRNEQFF.

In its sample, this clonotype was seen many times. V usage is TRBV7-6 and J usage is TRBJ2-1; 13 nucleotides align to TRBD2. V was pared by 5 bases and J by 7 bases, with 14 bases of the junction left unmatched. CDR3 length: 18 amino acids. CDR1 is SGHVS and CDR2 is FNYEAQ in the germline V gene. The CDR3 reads CASSPRLAGGLTGNEQFF. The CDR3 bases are TGTGCCAGCAGCCCTCGACTAGCGGGGGGACTAACCGGGAATGAGCAGTTCTTC.

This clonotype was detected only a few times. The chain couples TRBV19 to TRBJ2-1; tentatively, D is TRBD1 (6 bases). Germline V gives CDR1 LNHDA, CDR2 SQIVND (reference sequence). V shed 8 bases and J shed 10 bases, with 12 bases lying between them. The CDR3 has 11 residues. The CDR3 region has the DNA TGTGCCAGTTTTTCCGGGACAGAGCAGTTCTTC. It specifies CASFSGTEQFF.

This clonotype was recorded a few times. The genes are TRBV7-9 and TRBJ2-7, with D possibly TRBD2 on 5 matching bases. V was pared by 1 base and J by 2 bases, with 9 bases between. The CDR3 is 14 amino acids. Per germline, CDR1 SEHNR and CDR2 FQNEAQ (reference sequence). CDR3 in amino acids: CASSLGSGPYEQYV. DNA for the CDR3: TGTGCCAGCAGCTTAGGAAGCGGACCCTACGAGCAGTACGTC.

The CDR3 bases are TGTGCCAGCAGCCATTCCAGGGGGCGGAGAACTGAAGCTTTCTTT. Its translation is CASSHSRGRRTEAFF. V is TRBV7-6 and J is TRBJ1-1; 8 nucleotides agree with TRBD1. The CDR3 runs to 15 residues. CDR1 is SGHVS, CDR2 FNYEAQ, per germline. The ends lost 5 bases at V and 5 bases at J; junction bases unmatched: 10.

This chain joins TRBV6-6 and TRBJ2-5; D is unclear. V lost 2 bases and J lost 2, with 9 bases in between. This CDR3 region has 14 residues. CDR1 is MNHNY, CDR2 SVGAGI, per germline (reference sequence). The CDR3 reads CASSYPGSQETQYF. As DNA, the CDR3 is TGTGCCAGCAGTTACCCCGGGTCTCAAGAGACCCAGTACTTC.

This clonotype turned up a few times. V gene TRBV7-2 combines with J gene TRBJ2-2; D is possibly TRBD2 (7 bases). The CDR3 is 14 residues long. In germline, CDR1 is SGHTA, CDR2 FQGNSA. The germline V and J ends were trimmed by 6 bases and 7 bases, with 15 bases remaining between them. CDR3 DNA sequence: TGTGCCAGCAGGTGGGGGGGGGGCGACGGGGAGCTGTTTTTT. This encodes CASRWGGGDGELFF.